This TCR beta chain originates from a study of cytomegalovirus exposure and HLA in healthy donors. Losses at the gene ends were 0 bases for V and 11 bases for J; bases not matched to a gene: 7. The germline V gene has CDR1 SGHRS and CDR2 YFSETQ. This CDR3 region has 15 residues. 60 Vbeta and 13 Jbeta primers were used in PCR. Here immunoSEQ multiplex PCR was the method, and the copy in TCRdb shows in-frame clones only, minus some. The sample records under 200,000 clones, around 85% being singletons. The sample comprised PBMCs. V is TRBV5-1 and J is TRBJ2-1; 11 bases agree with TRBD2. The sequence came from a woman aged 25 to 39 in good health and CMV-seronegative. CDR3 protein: CASSLETTSGKQQFF. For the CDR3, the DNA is TGCGCCAGCAGCTTGGAGACGACTAGCGGGAAGCAGCAGTTCTTC.